This T cell receptor (beta chain) appears in the sequencing data of a study of blood T cell repertoires in COVID-19. For the study at large: Sites across the United States, Italy and Spain contributed samples from acute and convalescent COVID-19.

All enrollees were roughly 18 to 100 years old and from under 25 US areas. This CDR3 comprises 15 residues. Looked up from germline, CDR1 is LGHDT and CDR2 is YNNKEL (reference sequence). V lost 0 bases to trimming and J lost 2 bases, with 9 bases between them. Using immunoSEQ multiplex PCR, the repertoire was profiled, and TCRdb retains in-frame clones only, with some absent. The sample records about 480,000 clones, around 87% being singletons. This receptor was identified in a woman in her thirties or forties who had recovered from COVID-19. The sequencing input was PBMCs or T cells enriched from blood (not recorded which). The chain links TRBV3-1 (or the pseudogene TRBV3-2) to TRBJ2-3, with D unresolved. CDR3 residues: CASSQELTYTDTQYF. The CDR3 DNA sequence: TGTGCCAGCAGCCAAGAATTGACTTACACAGATACGCAGTATTTT.